These 5 T cell receptor beta chains were all obtained from the same sample, sequenced in a study of post-analysis software for immune sequencing data. Study-wide points: Patients used about 5 TRBV segments, including TRBV5-6, TRBV5-1 and TRBV20-1, more often than controls.

cDNA libraries of TCR beta carried unique molecular identifiers. TCRdb re-analysed the PCR reads in MiXCR, keeping a single row per CDR3 protein. The sample holds about 460,000 distinct CDR3 sequences, approximately 45% seen once. Their specific antigens are unknown. The sample comprised blood. Every receptor here comes from a girl aged 5-17 years with multiple sclerosis.

V usage is TRBV15 and J usage is TRBJ1-5; 9 nucleotides line up with TRBD1. Germline V lookup: CDR1 LNHNV, CDR2 YYDKDF (reference sequence). The CDR3 sequence is 16 residues long. Trimming cost V 9 bases and J 5 bases; bases outside gene matches: 14. CDR3: CATRSYPTGGYQPQHF. In nucleotides, the CDR3 is TGTGCCACGCGGAGCTACCCGACAGGGGGATATCAGCCCCAGCATTTT.

This clonotype came up a few times. The chain carries TRBV4-1 and TRBJ1-2; TRBD1 is a possible D gene (5 bases). This CDR3 is 16 amino acids long. Germline V gene data show CDR1 as MGHRA and CDR2 as YSYEKL. The germline V and J ends were trimmed by 1 base and 7 bases, with 19 bases remaining between them. CDR3 nucleotides: TGCGCCAGCAGCCAAGTTAGGGGCCCCTTCTTGAGTGGCTACACCTTC. Translation gives CASSQVRGPFLSGYTF.

The CDR3 DNA reads as TGCAGTGCTAGAGACCGGACCCGATTGGAGGAGCAGTACTTC. Its translation: CSARDRTRLEEQYF. The rearrangement joins TRBV20-1 to TRBJ2-7; D call uncertain. Deletions cut 0 bases from V and 7 bases from J, with 16 bases between. This CDR3 has 14 residues. Germline CDR1 reads DFQATT; CDR2 reads SNEGSKA (reference sequence).

V is TRBV5-1 and J is TRBJ1-1, with a tentative D call TRBD1 (5 bases). V lost 1 base, J lost 1 base, and 8 bases lay in between. The CDR3 is 14 residues long. The V gene's germline CDR1 is SGHRS and CDR2 YFSETQ. The DNA for the CDR3 is TGCGCCAGCAGCTTGATCCAGGGGAACACTGAAGCTTTCTTT. This gives the protein CASSLIQGNTEAFF.

Remarks on this clonotype: A read error may be the cause here, since a much bigger clone is one base away. The rearrangement joins TRBV28 to TRBJ2-4; 8 bases fit TRBD1. The J call may be wrong; the DNA end is better matched by TRBJ2-7. Germline CDR1 reads MDHEN; CDR2 reads SYDVKM. The CDR3 totals 14 residues. CDR3 in DNA: TGTGCCAGCAGTTGGTACAGGGGGACTTACGAGCAGTACTTC. Encoded protein: CASSWYRGTYEQYF.